The 10 T cell receptor beta chains below come from one sample, sequenced in a study of identical twins. TCRdb passed the 5' RACE reads through MiXCR, listing each CDR3 protein once. The data hold 450,000 or so distinct CDR3 sequences, with roughly an eighth observed a single time. This sample also belongs to another study, concerning yellow fever vaccine responses in identical twins.

The sequenced material came from CD4+ T cells sorted from blood. Receptors originate from a woman aged 18-29 years in good health.

Only a few counts were recorded for this clonotype. The rearrangement uses TRBV19 and TRBJ2-7; 10 bases match TRBD2. CDR3 size: 15 residues. V was clipped by 3 bases and J by 6 bases; unmatched bases: 8. Germline loops: CDR1 LNHDA, CDR2 SQIVND (reference sequence). This chain's CDR3 is CASSIPGTSVFEQYF. In DNA form, the CDR3 reads TGTGCCAGTAGTATCCCTGGGACTAGCGTCTTCGAGCAGTACTTC.

This clonotype was seen more than once but under ten times. The genes are TRBV20-1 and TRBJ1-4; D is unresolved. This CDR3 has 12 amino acids. The V end lost 5 bases, the J end lost 4 bases, and 8 bases lay between the germline ends. Germline lookup yields CDR1 DFQATT and CDR2 SNEGSKA (reference sequence). CDR3 region: CSASDVNEKLFF. Written as DNA, the CDR3 is TGCAGTGCTTCGGACGTTAATGAAAAACTGTTTTTT.

This chain links TRBV3-1 with TRBJ2-3; the match to TRBD2 covers 11 bases. V lost 2 bases, J lost 2 bases, and 9 bases stayed unmatched. The CDR3 length is 18 residues. CDR1 LGHDT and CDR2 YNNKEL come from the germline V gene (reference sequence). The CDR3 region has the DNA TGTGCCAGCAGCCAAACCGGGACTAGCGGCCCCTACACAGATACGCAGTATTTT. It yields the protein CASSQTGTSGPYTDTQYF.

The chain employs TRBV7-3 and TRBJ2-5, with 9 bases identical to TRBD1. V was clipped by 5 bases and J by 4 bases; unmatched bases: 5. CDR3 size: 14 residues. The germline V gene has CDR1 SGHTA and CDR2 FQGTGA. CDR3 DNA: TGTGCCAGCAGCAAGACAGGGGGGGCAGAGACCCAGTACTTC. Its protein product is CASSKTGGAETQYF. The complete variable domain, with remaining parts taken from reference TRBV7-3 and TRBJ2-5, reads GAGVSQTPSNKVTEKGKYVELRCDPISGHTALYWYRQSLGQGPEFLIYFQGTGAADDSGLPNDRFFAVRPEGSVSTLKIQRTERGDSAVYLCASSKTGGAETQYFGPGTRLLVL.

This clonotype was counted a few times. The J gene is TRBJ1-5, the V gene TRBV2; 7 bases fit TRBD1. Germline V gives CDR1 SNHLY, CDR2 FYNNEI. The CDR3 length is 14 residues. The trim removed 5 bases at V and 4 bases at J, leaving 5 bases unmatched. The chain's CDR3 is CASSQGTVNQPQHF. The DNA for the CDR3 is TGTGCCAGCAGTCAGGGGACAGTTAATCAGCCCCAGCATTTT.

This clonotype occurred a few times. The chain links TRBV6-1 to TRBJ2-5; 8 positions match TRBD1. This CDR3 contains 13 residues. The J segment lost 6 bases and the V segment lost 5 bases, leaving 5 bases of the junction unmatched. Germline-derived CDR1 and CDR2 are MNHNS and SASEGT. The CDR3: CASSIGQGKTQYF. For the CDR3, the DNA is TGTGCCAGCAGTATCGGACAGGGAAAGACCCAGTACTTC.

The chain carries TRBV5-1 and TRBJ2-2; 12 bases are shared with TRBD2. Germline trimming cut 1 base from V and 5 bases from J; bases unmatched to any gene: 6. Germline CDR1 SGHRS, CDR2 YFSETQ. The CDR3 sequence is 17 residues long. The chain's CDR3 is CASSLPTSGGLTGELFF. Here the CDR3 DNA reads TGCGCCAGCAGCTTGCCGACTAGCGGGGGCCTTACCGGGGAGCTGTTTTTT. Full variable domain (missing parts from reference TRBV5-1 and TRBJ2-2): KAGVTQTPRYLIKTRGQQVTLSCSPISGHRSVSWYQQTPGQGLQFLFEYFSETQRNKGNFPGRFSGRQFSNSRSEMNVSTLELGDSALYLCASSLPTSGGLTGELFFGEGSRLTVL.

In this sample, this clonotype turned up many times. The chain has TRBV5-1 and TRBJ2-5; D is unclear. The V gene's germline CDR1 is SGHRS and CDR2 YFSETQ. The CDR3 is made up of 13 amino acids. Trimming pared 4 bases from V and 2 bases from J, leaving 9 bases between. The CDR3 DNA sequence: TGCGCCAGCAGCAGGACCCTTCAAGAGACCCAGTACTTC. This codes for CASSRTLQETQYF.

On this clonotype itself: One end of the junction is discordant with germline, which a read error may explain. This chain links TRBV4-2 with TRBJ2-7; 9 bases are a match to TRBD1. Germline V gene data show CDR1 as LGHNA and CDR2 as YNFKEQ. This CDR3 is 15 amino acids long. CDR3 nucleotide sequence: TGTGCCAGCGGCCAACGACAGGGGGGCTCCTACGAGCAGTACTTC. Translation: CASGQRQGGSYEQYF.

This clonotype was seen a handful of times. V and J are TRBV7-2 and TRBJ2-3, with TRBD2 identical over 14 bases. Germline V CDR1 and CDR2: SGHTA, FQGNSA. The CDR3 spans 15 residues. The V segment lost 4 bases and the J segment 12 bases; nucleotides outside the gene matches: 9. The DNA for the CDR3 is TGTGCCAGCAGCTACCAGACTAGCGGGGGGGCCTTTCAGTATTTT. Translated: CASSYQTSGGAFQYF.